Below, one T cell receptor beta chain is given with its context. Method: immunoSEQ multiplex PCR; TCRdb's copy keeps in-frame clones and lacks some. The sample records hundreds of thousands of clones, approximately 95% being singletons. The sample belongs to a study of shared T cell receptors in the human thymus. Trimming cost V 5 bases and J 4 bases; bases outside gene matches: 11. In germline, CDR1 is SGHRS, CDR2 YFSETQ. The CDR3 loop spans 15 amino acids. The TCR originated in a human donor. The sample comprised thymocytes. V is TRBV5-1 and J is TRBJ1-2; 7 bases are shared with TRBD1. CDR3 in DNA: TGCGCCAGCAGTCACCAGGAAGGGGGCTTCTATGGCTACACCTTC. It codes for CASSHQEGGFYGYTF.